Detailed here is one T cell receptor (beta chain). Its target is not known. Autologous stem cell transplantation was followed by relapse in every patient, and brentuximab vedotin exposure varied. The data were taken from a study of PD-1 blockade in classical Hodgkin lymphoma. Study-wide results and limits: CD4+ TCR diversity climbed significantly by C4D1, unlike CD8+ TCR diversity.

The repertoire was sequenced with immunoSEQ multiplex PCR; TCRdb's copy has only in-frame clones and lacks some. Of roughly 12,000 clones listed, roughly 84% were seen once; the top ten hold less than 40%. V lost 1 base to trimming and J lost 4 bases, with 11 bases between them. This CDR3 has 16 residues. Germline V gene data show CDR1 as SGHTA and CDR2 as FQGNSA. This clonotype originated in a human donor with classical Hodgkin lymphoma. The rearrangement joins TRBV7-2 to TRBJ2-6; no reliable D call. This material consisted of peripheral blood mononuclear cells (PBMCs), taken at baseline. CDR3 coding DNA: TGTGCCAGCAGCTTAGGCAGAGTGAACGGGGCCAACGTCCTGACTTTC. It yields the protein CASSLGRVNGANVLTF.